This TCR beta chain was sequenced in a study of early T cells in non-severe SARS-CoV-2 infection (dated by TCRdb to about 2021). Background for the entire study: Because TCR sequencing relied on bulk RNA taken from unsorted whole blood, pairing of alpha and beta chains was not possible. Study-wide conclusions, independent of this receptor: Matching against VDJdb was skewed toward anti-spike CD8 responses, likely underestimated virus-specific expansions, and missed private and CD4 specificities.

Set within a cohort of healthcare workers in London, UK, this nested case-control study involved weekly PCR testing of nasopharyngeal swabs along with blood sampling. Healthcare workers were recruited between 23 and 31 March 2020, during the week of the UK lockdown, and were followed weekly for up to about 16 weeks. In the germline V gene, CDR1 corresponds to KGHDR and CDR2 to SFDVKD. Including cysteine and phenylalanine, the CDR3 has 16 amino acids. Only the CDR3 portion is preserved as DNA: 48 bases, with reading frame beginning at the first base. Between the V and J ends, shortened by 2 bases and 0 bases respectively, the junction contains 10 bases. In regard to this clonotype: It lacks a known antigen. Base-call qualities are not available, and no considerably larger clone is one nucleotide away.

Receptors were amplified or captured by 5' RACE. Sequencer: NextSeq 500. To correct for sequencing error and PCR bias, the TCR library protocol tagged individual cDNA molecules with unique molecular identifiers. Both TCR alpha and beta chains were sequenced, and tight co-correlation was observed between alpha and beta sequence abundances in each sample. In the source study's methods: V gene, J gene and CDR3 annotation of TCR sequences was performed with Decombinator V4. Expanded TCRs were defined as changing significantly between any two time points under a Poisson model with p below 0.0001. TCR abundances were normalised to the total number of TCRs sequenced per sample and were expressed as counts per million. TRAV1-2 paired with TRAJ12, TRAJ20 or TRAJ33 defined MAIT TCRs, while TRAV10 paired with TRAJ18 defined iNKT TCRs. VDJdb, accessed 1 November 2021, was searched for CMV, EBV and SARS-CoV-2 annotated TCRs, excluding TCRs annotated for multiple antigens. Clones were called with MiXCR by TCRdb after fastp trimmed the public reads at Q25, and only in-frame beta chains were retained. For every CDR3 protein sequence, its rows merge into one entry that carries the most common genes and DNA. The V and J calls were not made by the authors but by TCRdb's processing. This sample comprises 55,000 or so distinct CDR3 sequences, 9.5% to 13% of them detected only once. Jointly, the top ten make up about a tenth of the sample.

Sequencing was done on a sample of whole blood. The chain was built from TRBV24-1 and TRBJ2-1; the D gene identity is not certain. The clonotype originates from an adult who was a healthcare worker with PCR-confirmed SARS-CoV-2 infection or an uninfected control (not recorded which). This receptor has the CDR3 CATSDSRALSYNEQFF. The DNA sequence is given as TGTGCCACCAGTGATTCAAGAGCCCTCTCCTACAATGAGCAGTTCTTC.